The sample holds a few counts of the clone carrying this T cell receptor beta chain. The antigen is not known. The use of a sample-barcoded 5' primer and a J-beta primer mix characterized a second PCR of roughly 6 to 11 cycles. Each cDNA molecule was tagged by a template-switch adaptor with 12 random nucleotides. A single record per CDR3 protein comes from TCRdb applying MiXCR to the 5' RACE reads. The sample consists of roughly 570,000 distinct CDR3 sequences, 27% of them appearing once. These data come from a study of blood T cells in healthy people across ages. The CDR3 totals 16 residues. V was clipped by 1 base and J by 2 bases, with 14 bases between them. Per the germline V gene, CDR1 is MGHRA and CDR2 is YSYEKL. Study-level findings and limits: The study found TCR beta diversity correlated strongly with naive T cell percentage.

The V gene is TRBV4-1, the J gene TRBJ2-5, with D possibly matching TRBD1 (6 bases). The receptor's source is a woman aged 70 to 79 in good health. Sequenced: blood. CDR3 bases: TGCGCCAGCAGCCAAGTGGCTGGACAGATACAAGAGACCCAGTACTTC. This codes for CASSQVAGQIQETQYF.